This record looks at one TCR beta chain sequence and its context. Antigen unknown. The repertoire was sequenced with immunoSEQ multiplex PCR; TCRdb's copy has only in-frame clones and lacks some. The sample has approximately 480,000 clones; 87% are singletons. This sample is part of a study of Ad26.COV2.S vaccination and SARS-CoV-2 variants. Specified treatment: around 19 received Ad26.COV2.S at low or high dose, single or two shots; 5 received placebo; per-sample allocation not given. Samples came from day 63 after the first vaccine or placebo injection. The shot given was an Ad26 vector that makes Wuhan-strain SARS-CoV-2 spike. General observations from the study: Assessments of TCR breadth and depth may have underestimated the total T cell responses. Compared with placebo recipients, vaccine recipients had higher spike-specific TCR breadth.

V was cut by 2 bases and J by 2 bases, with 7 bases left in between. This CDR3 comprises 14 residues. Germline-derived CDR1 and CDR2 are SGHRS and YFSETQ. The clonotype originates from a person aged 18-60 years who received the Ad26.COV2.S COVID-19 vaccine or a placebo. Material: peripheral blood, obtained in a trial of Ad26.COV2.S vaccine versus placebo. The V call is TRBV5-1, the J call TRBJ2-2; D is uncertain. The CDR3 DNA follows: TGCGCCAGCAGCTTCCCCACCAACACCGGGGAGCTGTTTTTT. Protein product: CASSFPTNTGELFF.